The 19 T cell receptor beta chains listed next were all sequenced from one sample in a study of blood T cell repertoires in COVID-19. The protocol was immunoSEQ multiplex PCR, while the TCRdb copy is restricted to in-frame clones and leaves out a portion. The sample lists about 390,000 clones, around 87% occurring once. The specimen sequenced was PBMCs or T cells enriched from blood (not recorded which). The origin of the receptors is a woman between 45 and 60 years old who had recovered from COVID-19.

The CDR3 spells CASNENRVWNSPLHF. In DNA form, the CDR3 reads TGTGCCAGCAACGAAAACAGGGTTTGGAATTCACCCCTCCACTTT. This rearrangement joins TRBV6-5 to TRBJ1-6; TRBD1 might be the D (6 bases). The V end was cut by 7 bases, the J end by 7 bases, with 17 bases between. The CDR3 runs 15 residues. Looked up from germline, CDR1 is MNHEY and CDR2 is SVGAGI.

The genes are TRBV19 and TRBJ2-4; TRBD1 agrees at 7 bases. The ends lost 7 bases at V and 4 bases at J; junction bases unmatched: 16. The germline gives CDR1 LNHDA, CDR2 SQIVND (reference sequence). The CDR3 is 17 residues long. CDR3 DNA sequence: TGTGCCAGTAAGGGATCACCCACAGGGGCAGTAAAAAACATTCAGTACTTC. It is translated as CASKGSPTGAVKNIQYF.

This clone has only one observation. The chain employs TRBV7-9 and TRBJ2-7; no reliable D call. V was clipped by 1 base and J by 0 bases, with 7 bases between them. The CDR3 length is 14 residues. CDR1 and CDR2 (germline): SEHNR, FQNEAQ (reference sequence). CDR3 DNA sequence: TGTGCCAGCAGCTTAGGTTCCTTCTCCTACGAGCAGTACTTC. Its translation: CASSLGSFSYEQYF.

This chain uses TRBV2 with TRBJ2-5; a possible D gene is TRBD1 (5 bases). CDR1 SNHLY and CDR2 FYNNEI come from the germline V gene. CDR3 length: 15 amino acids. V shed 3 bases and J shed 5 bases, with 16 bases lying between them. The CDR3 DNA is TGTGCCAGCAGTGAGATAGGGGTGGTGCAGGAGACCCAGTACTTC. Translated: CASSEIGVVQETQYF. The variable domain in full, completed from reference TRBV2 and TRBJ2-5, reads EPEVTQTPSHQVTQMGQEVILRCVPISNHLYFYWYRQILGQKVEFLVSFYNNEISEKSEIFDDQFSVERPDGSNFTLKIRSTKLEDSAMYFCASSEIGVVQETQYFGPGTRLLVL.

The chain couples TRBV19 to TRBJ1-1; tentative D call: TRBD1 (6 bases). The CDR3 runs 14 residues. V was trimmed by 5 bases and J by 6 bases, leaving 16 bases between them. Germline assignment: CDR1 LNHDA and CDR2 SQIVND (reference sequence). This CDR3 reads CASSPQGRGSEAFF. The CDR3 bases are TGTGCCAGTAGTCCGCAGGGGAGAGGCTCTGAAGCTTTCTTT. The full variable domain, rest sourced from reference TRBV19 and TRBJ1-1, is DGGITQSPKYLFRKEGQNVTLSCEQNLNHDAMYWYRQDPGQGLRLIYYSQIVNDFQKGDIAEGYSVSREKKESFPLTVTSAQKNPTAFYLCASSPQGRGSEAFFGQGTRLTVV.

The CDR3 loop is CASRQNGNTIYF. The CDR3 DNA is TGCGCCAGCAGACAAAACGGAAACACCATATATTTT. The chain combines TRBV5-1 with TRBJ1-3; D is unclear. The germline V and J ends were trimmed by 5 bases and 4 bases, with 7 bases remaining between them. The CDR3 totals 12 residues. Looked up from germline, CDR1 is SGHRS and CDR2 is YFSETQ. The variable domain in full, with the rest retrieved from reference TRBV5-1 and TRBJ1-3, is KAGVTQTPRYLIKTRGQQVTLSCSPISGHRSVSWYQQTPGQGLQFLFEYFSETQRNKGNFPGRFSGRQFSNSRSEMNVSTLELGDSALYLCASRQNGNTIYFGEGSWLTVV.

This sequence joins TRBV6-5 and TRBJ2-5; possible D gene TRBD2, 6 bases. In germline, CDR1 is MNHEY, CDR2 SVGAGI. The CDR3 spans 12 residues. Trimming left V 6 bases short and J 5 bases short, with 10 bases between. The CDR3: CASRPGEETQYF. As DNA, the CDR3 is TGTGCCAGCAGACCGGGAGAGGAGACCCAGTACTTC.

The CDR3 loop reads CSATGLIEQFF. In nucleotides, the CDR3 is TGCAGTGCCACGGGACTAATTGAGCAGTTCTTC. The chain recombines TRBV20-1 with TRBJ2-1; 7 bases map to TRBD2. CDR3 length: 11 amino acids. Germline V gene sequence: CDR1 DFQATT, CDR2 SNEGSKA (reference sequence). Germline trimming cut 6 bases from V and 9 bases from J; bases unmatched to any gene: 5.

V usage is TRBV5-1 and J usage is TRBJ1-1, with 8 bases lining up with TRBD1. The J segment lost 7 bases and the V segment lost 4 bases, leaving 9 bases of the junction unmatched. Germline V gives CDR1 SGHRS, CDR2 YFSETQ. CDR3 length: 14 amino acids. Here the CDR3 reads CASSQGQVNGEAFF. CDR3 coding DNA: TGCGCCAGCAGCCAGGGACAGGTGAATGGTGAAGCTTTCTTT.

The chain uses TRBV19 and TRBJ1-5, with 7 bases identical to TRBD1. The CDR3 is made up of 15 amino acids. The junction had 7 bases not matched to a gene; V was cut back by 4 bases and J by 4 bases. Germline CDR1 LNHDA, CDR2 SQIVND (reference sequence). The CDR3: CASSTLDRDNQPQHF. For the CDR3, the DNA is TGTGCCAGTAGTACCCTAGACAGGGATAATCAGCCCCAGCATTTT.

The chain combines TRBV30 with TRBJ2-1; D is unclear. Trimming stripped 8 bases from V and 10 bases from J, with 12 bases between. This CDR3 is built from 10 residues. The germline gives CDR1 GTSNPN, CDR2 SVGIG (reference sequence). In DNA form, the CDR3 reads TGTGCCACGACAACACACGAGCAGTTCTTC. Translated, it gives CATTTHEQFF.

The chain has TRBV5-4 and TRBJ2-7; D perhaps matches TRBD1 (5 bases). V dropped 6 bases and J dropped 2 bases, with 15 bases sitting between them. In germline, CDR1 is SGHNT, CDR2 YYREEE (reference sequence). The CDR3 is made up of 14 amino acids. CDR3 sequence (DNA): TGTGCCAGCACCTCAGGACACTCCACCTACGAGCAGTACTTC. Translation: CASTSGHSTYEQYF. The full variable domain, rest sourced from reference TRBV5-4 and TRBJ2-7, is ETGVTQSPTHLIKTRGQQVTLRCSSQSGHNTVSWYQQALGQGPQFIFQYYREEENGRGNFPPRFSGLQFPNYSSELNVNALELDDSALYLCASTSGHSTYEQYFGPGTRLTVT.

A single count supports this clone. This chain links TRBV30 with TRBJ2-5, with 8 bases aligning to TRBD2. Germline-derived CDR1 and CDR2 are GTSNPN and SVGIG (reference sequence). The CDR3 is 14 residues long. The ends lost 8 bases at V and 2 bases at J; junction bases unmatched: 10. The CDR3 sequence is CARRRAGGQETQYF. The CDR3 region has the DNA TGTGCCCGCCGTCGGGCGGGGGGACAAGAGACCCAGTACTTC.

The rearrangement joins TRBV25-1 to TRBJ1-2; 7 positions agree with TRBD1. V trimming: 9 bases; J trimming: 2 bases; junction bases outside the gene matches: 6. The CDR3 length is 13 residues. Per germline, CDR1 MGHDK and CDR2 SYGVNS. DNA for the CDR3: TGTGCCAGTAACGGACAGGAGAACTATGGCTACACCTTC. Translation gives CASNGQENYGYTF.

Regarding this clone: Since a much larger clone is just one base distant, this may be a read error. The chain has TRBV7-9 and TRBJ1-4; D ambiguous. The CDR3 spans 14 residues. Trimming stripped 5 bases from V and 0 bases from J, with 7 bases between. Germline V gene lookup returns CDR1 SEHNR and CDR2 FQNEAQ (reference sequence). In nucleotides, the CDR3 is TGTGCCAGCAGCCAGACAACAACTAATGAAAAACTGTTTTTT. This encodes CASSQTTTNEKLFF. The whole variable domain, remainder taken from reference TRBV7-9 and TRBJ1-4, is DTGVSQNPRHKITKRGQNVTFRCDPISEHNRLYWYRQTLGQGPEFLTYFQNEAQLEKSRLLSDRFSAERPKGSFSTLEIQRTEQGDSAMYLCASSQTTTNEKLFFGSGTQLSVL.

The V and J genes are TRBV2 and TRBJ1-1; D is unclear. Germline CDR1 reads SNHLY; CDR2 reads FYNNEI. Trimming pared 7 bases from V and 1 base from J, leaving 13 bases between. The CDR3 is 14 amino acids. CDR3 nucleotides: TGTGCCAGCAATCTGGGCTTGGAGAACACTGAAGCTTTCTTT. It is translated as CASNLGLENTEAFF.

J is TRBJ1-2 and V is TRBV12-3 or TRBV12-4, with D unresolved. The CDR3 consists of 13 residues. V lost 6 bases, J lost 6 bases, and 14 bases lay in between. CDR3 coding DNA: TGTGCCAGCAGGCTTTATACAGTCGATGGCTACACCTTC. Its protein is CASRLYTVDGYTF.

This clone has a single count. The chain carries TRBV2 and TRBJ1-4; unclear D gene. V shed 2 bases and J shed 16 bases, with 14 bases lying between them. Looked up from germline, CDR1 is SNHLY and CDR2 is FYNNEI. This CDR3 contains 12 residues. CDR3 loop: CASSEPAGFEFF. Here the CDR3 DNA reads TGTGCCAGCAGTGAACCGGCCGGGTTCGAGTTTTTT.

The chain employs TRBV19 and TRBJ1-3, with D perhaps matching TRBD1 (6 bases). CDR1 is LNHDA and CDR2 is SQIVND in the germline V gene (reference sequence). CDR3 length equals 17 residues. The ends were cut back, 5 bases at V and 1 base at J, with 18 bases in the middle. Written as DNA, the CDR3 is TGTGCCAGTAGTGCGCAGGTGACAGGTCGGTCTGGAAACACCATATATTTT. Its protein product is CASSAQVTGRSGNTIYF.